A single sample is the source of the 3 T cell receptor beta chains below, sequenced in a study of CD8+ T cells in alopecia areata. Stated treatment: oral pan-JAK inhibitor, 5-10 mg twice daily. Investigators isolated RNA and reverse transcribed it into cDNA to act as the sequencing template. Data came from immunoSEQ multiplex PCR; TCRdb stores just in-frame clones and leaves some out. The sample has about 200,000 clones; more than 45% are singletons. Sequenced here: CD4+ T cells sorted from blood, sampled at week 24, from a patient treated with tofacitinib. All receptors derive from a human donor with alopecia areata.

With respect to this clone: Other DNA variants within this sample encode the same CDR3. The chain links TRBV5-1 to TRBJ1-1, with 7 bases matching TRBD1. The CDR3 is 14 residues long. Germline V gene lookup returns CDR1 SGHRS and CDR2 YFSETQ. The V gene end was trimmed by 0 bases and the J gene end by 5 bases; junction bases not matched to a gene: 4. CDR3 nucleotides: TGCGCCAGCAGCTTGGTGCAGGGGGAAACTGAAGCTTTCTTT. This codes for CASSLVQGETEAFF.

The V gene is TRBV5-1, the J gene TRBJ1-1; D is perhaps TRBD1 (6 bases). The CDR3 length is 13 residues. V lost 2 bases, J lost 3 bases, and 8 bases lay in between. CDR1 is SGHRS and CDR2 is YFSETQ in the germline V gene. The CDR3 DNA follows: TGCGCCAGCAGCTTACGGACAGACACTGAAGCTTTCTTT. This sequence encodes CASSLRTDTEAFF.

V is TRBV30 and J is TRBJ2-2; D gene uncertain. Trimming pared 0 bases from V and 5 bases from J, leaving 7 bases between. CDR1 GTSNPN and CDR2 SVGIG come from the germline V gene (reference sequence). CDR3 size: 13 residues. The CDR3 nucleotides are TGTGCCTGGAGTGTAACGGCGACCGGGGAGCTGTTTTTT. Translating it yields CAWSVTATGELFF.